This T cell receptor (beta chain) was identified during a study of blood T cell dynamics during melanoma immunotherapy. A fixed DNA input of 300 to 350 ng was used per bulk PBMC sample. The repertoire was sequenced with immunoSEQ multiplex PCR; TCRdb's copy has only in-frame clones and lacks some. In the table there are 15,000 or so clones, roughly 87% of which are singletons. As for time point: week 3, after first cycle of checkpoint inhibitor. Here the sequenced sample was blood, taken from a patient treated with checkpoint blockade. The sequence derives from a human donor with melanoma.

The CDR3 protein is CASRGTGGGTANEKLFF. The DNA for the CDR3 is TGTGCCAGCAGAGGGACAGGGGGCGGAACAGCTAATGAAAAACTGTTTTTT. V and J are TRBV2 and TRBJ1-4, with TRBD1 identical over 12 bases. Germline lookup yields CDR1 SNHLY and CDR2 FYNNEI. The CDR3 has 17 amino acids. V lost 6 bases and J lost 3; bases outside the gene matches: 8.